The T cell receptor beta chain described here comes from a study of response to subunit inactivated influenza vaccine. The CDR3 totals 15 residues. Looked up from germline, CDR1 is DFQATT and CDR2 is SNEGSKA (reference sequence). Trimming at V came to 4 bases and at J to 7 bases, leaving 5 bases not matched to a gene. TCRdb re-called the RT-PCR reads through MiXCR, storing one row per CDR3 protein. The table has roughly 700,000 distinct CDR3 sequences, roughly 13% seen once. Study observations and caveats: Authors suggested each seasonal influenza vaccination recruits few new T cells.

Worth noting for this clonotype: No antigen is known for it.

The rearrangement joins TRBV20-1 to TRBJ1-6; 12 bases map to TRBD1. The sequence was collected from a man aged 50 to 59 who received an inactivated influenza vaccine. This specimen consisted of PBMCs from blood, obtained 14 days before vaccination. This CDR3 reads CSATPGQGANSPLHF. The CDR3 DNA is TGCAGTGCTACCCCGGGACAGGGGGCAAATTCACCCCTCCACTTT.